This T cell receptor beta chain was documented in a study of T cell repertoires in cytomegalovirus infection. Whole-study context: CMV infection plus the matching HLA type was flagged by public TCR beta signatures.

Losses at the gene ends were 0 bases for V and 2 bases for J; bases not matched to a gene: 8. From germline, CDR1 is SGHRS and CDR2 YFSETQ. The CDR3 length is 17 residues. TCRdb reanalysed the reads using MiXCR and keeps one entry per CDR3 protein. The sample consists of 500,000 to 600,000 distinct CDR3 sequences, 16% of them appearing once. The sample comprised CD8+ T cells from PBMCs. This clonotype was obtained from a human donor in good health (CMV status not recorded). Some clones in this sample may be carry-over from other donors' samples. The V gene is TRBV5-1, the J gene TRBJ2-1; 7 bases align to TRBD2. CDR3 sequence reads: CASSLVQSGMTYNEQFF. The CDR3 nucleotides are TGCGCCAGCAGCTTGGTGCAAAGCGGGATGACCTACAATGAGCAGTTCTTC.